The clone carrying this TCR beta chain was seen only once. The antigen remains unidentified. The data stem from a study of OX40 agonist ivuxolimab in advanced cancers. Background on the study: A male proportion of 82.7% was recorded, with mean age about 62 years and range about 23 to 80. Anti-PD-1, anti-PD-L1 or anti-CTLA-4 therapy given earlier was allowed, and 30% to 45% had some. One patient with hepatocellular carcinoma and two with cutaneous melanoma, three in all, had partial responses.

CDR3 length equals 14 residues. Germline CDR1 MDHEN, CDR2 SYDVKM. V lost 7 bases, J lost 7 bases, and 19 bases lay in between. Study results and caveats: At doses 0.1 to 3.0 mg/kg, CD4+ and CD8+ clones expanded.

Clones were sequenced by immunoSEQ multiplex PCR, and TCRdb holds only the in-frame ones, with some missing. This sample has about 100,000 clones; about nine tenths occur once, and the top ten carry 0.16%. This receptor was taken from an adult with an advanced solid tumor such as melanoma, head and neck, liver or kidney cancer. The material sequenced was CD4+ or CD8+ T cells sorted from blood, taken in a trial of the OX40 agonist ivuxolimab. This chain connects TRBV28 to TRBJ1-1; D gene unclear. Written as DNA, the CDR3 is TGTGCCAGCACCGCTCTGTGGCAGGAAGATGAAGCTTTCTTT. It is translated as CASTALWQEDEAFF.